These T cell receptor beta chains were read from a single sample in a study of long-term antiretroviral therapy in people with HIV. The method was immunoSEQ multiplex PCR; TCRdb's version includes in-frame clones alone and lacks a portion of them. The table includes around 30,000 clones, over 85% detected once. This sample comprised unsorted PBMCs, obtained less than 6.8 years after starting antiretroviral therapy. These TCRs come from a woman aged 40-49 years with HIV. Each CDR3 is given with its conserved first and last residue. Clone size is given for some rows only: seen once, a few or many times, or a class if the clone is expanded.

TRBV30	.	TRBJ2-1	CAWTGAGTSSHNEQFF
TRBV10-3	once	TRBJ2-3	CAISEGRGIISDTQYF
TRBV4-2	.	TRBJ1-2	CASSQERGRGRYGYTF
TRBV4-1	.	TRBJ1-1	CASSQGPRAQALNTEAFF
TRBV6-5	.	TRBJ1-1	CASSYSGQVGTEAFF
TRBV13	.	TRBJ1-1	CASSTRDRGDTEAFF
TRBV7-9	.	TRBJ1-5	CASSSEGVWHNQPQHF
TRBV5-6	.	TRBJ2-7	CASSPRQAYEQYF
TRBV29-1	.	TRBJ1-2	CSLRQGQTHTF
TRBV7-2	.	TRBJ1-5	CASSLDKYSNQPQHF
TRBV7-3	.	TRBJ2-7	CASSLGSGDTYEQYF
TRBV6-5	.	TRBJ2-5	CASSYGETQYF
TRBV7-2	.	TRBJ1-2	CASSLGDSYYGYTF
TRBV6-5	.	TRBJ1-1	CASSLPGPNTEAFF
TRBV29-1	.	TRBJ1-2	CSVTGQGNGYTF
TRBV7-9	.	TRBJ1-4	CASSLGGVPNEKLFF
TRBV19	.	TRBJ1-1	CASKRSDSFASTEAFF
TRBV7-6	.	TRBJ2-2	CASSPRTSGDTGELFF
TRBV25-1	once	TRBJ1-1	CASSGGQGATNTEAFF
TRBV5-1	.	TRBJ1-2	CASSLGTGTILIF
TRBV2	.	TRBJ1-1	CASRPPWTGEEKAFF
TRBV2	.	TRBJ1-5	CASRRQGAGQPQHF
TRBV7-8	.	TRBJ2-5	CASSLARWTSSQETQYF
TRBV14	few	TRBJ1-3	CASSPLTGAGNTIYF
TRBV6-1	.	TRBJ1-1	CASSFGLNTEAFF
TRBV7-6	.	TRBJ2-7	CASSLGQGGVYEQYF
TRBV2	.	TRBJ1-6	CASRAAGNSPLHF
TRBV6-1	.	TRBJ2-6	CASSEARGPGANVLTF
TRBV2	.	TRBJ1-6	CASSLQGNSPLHF
TRBV25-1	.	TRBJ1-2	CASSSTTPTGQAAYGYTF
TRBV5-4	.	TRBJ1-2	CASSAGESYGYTF
TRBV7-9	.	TRBJ2-7	CASSSRLAGGSYEQYF
TRBV19	.	TRBJ2-1	CASSIQYRVSSVNEQFF
TRBV4-3	.	TRBJ1-4	CASSLAGTVNEKLFF
TRBV7-8	.	TRBJ1-3	CASRPPDGFSSGNTIYF
TRBV4-3	.	TRBJ2-6	CASSQDRWGSGANVLTF
TRBV6-1	.	TRBJ1-2	CASSAPAPLYGYTF
TRBV7-8	once	TRBJ1-1	CASSIRTGLNTEAFF
TRBV13	.	TRBJ2-5	CASSNSRGGLETQYF
TRBV11-2	.	TRBJ1-2	CASSSNSFGYTF
TRBV5-1	.	TRBJ2-3	CASSLAADTQYF
TRBV30	.	TRBJ2-6	CAWEAGANVLTF
TRBV9	.	TRBJ2-7	CASSISGVDEQYF
TRBV2	.	TRBJ1-2	CASSRRDGQGYTF
TRBV27	.	TRBJ1-5	CASRDAATREPQHF
TRBV6-5	.	TRBJ1-5	CASSYPTGYQPQHF
TRBV6-6	.	TRBJ1-1	CASVNTEAFF
TRBV6-6	once	TRBJ1-5	CASGGGLGNQPQHF
TRBV7-2	.	TRBJ1-4	CASSSTSGATNEKLFF
TRBV6-5	.	TRBJ1-5	CATRAGPMTPQHF
TRBV6-5	.	TRBJ1-1	CASRETGKGTEAFF
TRBV4-1	few	TRBJ2-7	CASSQDLYEQYF
TRBV5-1	.	TRBJ1-5	CASSPGQFNQPQHF
TRBV5-8	.	TRBJ2-7	CASSLDSSLDEQYF
TRBV9	.	TRBJ2-5	CASSIGTSGGLETQYF
TRBV5-1	.	TRBJ1-2	CASMGVGNYGYTF
TRBV19	.	TRBJ2-7	CASSIRATLGVYEQYF
TRBV9	.	TRBJ2-7	CASSVDPGSYEQYF
TRBV19	.	TRBJ1-4	CASSITGGVGEKLFF
TRBV5-1	.	TRBJ2-1	CASSLGKGGSASYNEQFF